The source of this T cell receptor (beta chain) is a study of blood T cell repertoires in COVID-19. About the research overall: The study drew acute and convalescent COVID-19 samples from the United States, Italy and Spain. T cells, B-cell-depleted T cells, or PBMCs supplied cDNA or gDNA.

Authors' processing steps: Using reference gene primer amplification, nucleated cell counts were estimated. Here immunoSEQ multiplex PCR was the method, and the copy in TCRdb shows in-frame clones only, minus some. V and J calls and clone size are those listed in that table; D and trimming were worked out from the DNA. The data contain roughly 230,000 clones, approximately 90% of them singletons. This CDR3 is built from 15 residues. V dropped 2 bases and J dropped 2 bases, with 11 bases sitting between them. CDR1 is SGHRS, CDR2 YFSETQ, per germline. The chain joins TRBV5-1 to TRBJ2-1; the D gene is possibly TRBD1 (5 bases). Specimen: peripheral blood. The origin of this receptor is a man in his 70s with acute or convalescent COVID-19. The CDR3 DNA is TGCGCCAGCAGCTTCAGTATAGGGGCCTACAATGAGCAGTTCTTC. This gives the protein CASSFSIGAYNEQFF.